The clone carrying this T cell receptor beta chain was counted a few times. Its antigen is unknown. This entry comes from a study of early T cells in non-severe SARS-CoV-2 infection. As for the study in general: The authors sequenced bulk RNA from unsorted whole blood, leaving chains unpaired.

The CDR3 has 13 amino acids. From germline, CDR1 is LNHNV and CDR2 YYDKDF (reference sequence). The V and J ends lost 6 bases and 4 bases respectively, with 12 bases between them. Study conclusions and caveats: Private and CD4 specificities were missed by VDJdb matching, skewed to anti-spike CD8.

Molecules of cDNA were individually given unique molecular identifiers that were attached to them. TCRdb passed the 5' RACE reads through MiXCR, listing each CDR3 protein once. This repertoire shows 55,000 to 75,000 distinct CDR3 sequences, roughly 5.7% found once; its top ten account for around 3.4%. Material: whole blood, obtained at baseline. The rearrangement uses TRBV15 and TRBJ1-2; no clear D gene. This receptor was identified in an adult who was a healthcare worker with PCR-confirmed SARS-CoV-2 infection or an uninfected control (not recorded which). The CDR3 sequence: CATSGGFVYGYTF. As DNA, the CDR3 is TGTGCCACCAGTGGAGGGTTTGTCTATGGCTACACCTTC.